Listed below are T cell receptor beta chains from one sample, sequenced in a study of cytomegalovirus exposure and HLA in healthy donors. Clones were sequenced by immunoSEQ multiplex PCR, and TCRdb holds only the in-frame ones, with some missing. The sample lists some 71,000 clones, about 70% occurring once. Input material: PBMCs. These receptors came from a man in his forties in good health and CMV-seropositive. Both conserved end residues are part of each CDR3. A D gene is named only where the DNA matches it firmly. A clone size is listed for some rows: how often the clone was seen (once, few, many), or a class if it is expanded.

v_gene	len	abundance	j_gene	d_gene	CDR3aa	CDR3nt
TRBV25-1	14	.	TRBJ1-1	.	CASSESPGHPEAFF	TGTGCCAGCAGTGAATCCCCCGGACATCCTGAAGCTTTCTTT
TRBV7-9	16	.	TRBJ2-6	.	CASSLDRGTGANVLTF	TGTGCCAGCAGCTTAGATCGGGGAACTGGGGCCAACGTCCTGACTTTC
TRBV28	14	.	TRBJ1-2	.	CAHGGPSANYGYTF	TGTGCGCATGGGGGCCCATCGGCAAACTATGGCTACACCTTC
TRBV5-1	16	.	TRBJ2-1	.	CASTQSGASSYNEQFF	TGCGCCAGCACCCAGTCGGGTGCGAGCTCCTACAATGAGCAGTTCTTC
TRBV5-4	14	.	TRBJ1-4	TRBD1	CASSLTGEGEKLFF	TGTGCCAGCAGCTTAACAGGGGAAGGTGAAAAACTGTTTTTT
TRBV7-2	14	few	TRBJ1-3	TRBD1	CASEDRVAGNTIYF	TGTGCCAGCGAGGACAGGGTGGCTGGAAACACCATATATTTT
TRBV6-6	16	.	TRBJ2-1	TRBD2	CASSYFLAGAGDEQFF	TGTGCCAGCAGTTACTTTCTAGCGGGAGCTGGGGATGAGCAGTTCTTC
TRBV29-1	14	.	TRBJ2-5	TRBD1	CSLRDSGDGETQYF	TGCAGCCTCCGGGACAGTGGGGACGGAGAGACCCAGTACTTC
TRBV30	11	.	TRBJ1-1	.	CAWSAGGIHFF	TGTGCCTGGAGTGCAGGAGGGATACACTTCTTT
TRBV28	16	.	TRBJ2-1	TRBD1	CASSDPGQQKDNEQFF	TGTGCCAGCAGTGACCCGGGACAGCAAAAGGACAATGAGCAGTTCTTC
TRBV7-3	13	.	TRBJ1-2	TRBD1	CASSLGTGYGYTF	TGTGCCAGCAGCTTAGGGACAGGCTATGGCTACACCTTC
TRBV5-6	14	.	TRBJ1-6	.	CASSFLQGRSPLHF	TGTGCCAGCAGCTTCTTACAGGGCCGTTCACCCCTCCACTTT
TRBV9	15	.	TRBJ1-1	.	CASSPRGEKNTEAFF	TGTGCCAGCAGCCCGCGGGGGGAAAAGAACACTGAAGCTTTCTTT
TRBV7-9	12	.	TRBJ1-2	.	CASSFRGTGYTF	TGTGCCAGCAGCTTCCGGGGTACCGGCTACACCTTC
TRBV5-1	14	.	TRBJ2-3	TRBD1	CASSSAGGSDTQYF	TGCGCCAGCAGCTCCGCAGGGGGCTCAGATACGCAGTATTTT
TRBV30	13	.	TRBJ2-5	.	CAWSDGIQETQYF	TGTGCCTGGAGTGACGGGATACAAGAGACCCAGTACTTC
TRBV5-1	13	.	TRBJ1-1	TRBD1	CASSGTGGTEAFF	TGCGCCAGCAGCGGGACAGGGGGCACTGAAGCTTTCTTT